A single sample gave rise to the 30 T cell receptor beta chains below, sequenced in a study of shared clonotypes between healthy human individuals. Sequencing used immunoSEQ multiplex PCR; TCRdb keeps in-frame clones, though not all of them. The table records hundreds of thousands of clones, 74% of them present only once. The material sequenced was memory CD4+ T cells sorted from blood. The subset: CD45RA-negative fraction. Receptors originate from a woman in her twenties or thirties in good health.

J is TRBJ2-7 and V is TRBV7-2, with 7 bases matching TRBD2. Germline V lookup: CDR1 SGHTA, CDR2 FQGNSA. This CDR3 spans 15 amino acids. V trimming: 8 bases; J trimming: 1 base; junction bases outside the gene matches: 11. The CDR3 coding sequence is TGTGCCAGCGGAACCAGCGGGACCACTTCCTACGAGCAGTACTTC. As protein: CASGTSGTTSYEQYF.

V usage is TRBV2 and J usage is TRBJ2-7; D is unresolved. Germline loops: CDR1 SNHLY, CDR2 FYNNEI. V was cut by 4 bases and J by 4 bases, with 8 bases left in between. This CDR3 region has 12 residues. This CDR3 is CASSAAVYEQYF. The CDR3 DNA sequence: TGTGCCAGCAGTGCGGCAGTTTACGAGCAGTACTTC. Combining the CDR3 with reference TRBV2 and TRBJ2-7 gives the whole variable domain EPEVTQTPSHQVTQMGQEVILRCVPISNHLYFYWYRQILGQKVEFLVSFYNNEISEKSEIFDDQFSVERPDGSNFTLKIRSTKLEDSAMYFCASSAAVYEQYFGPGTRLTVT.

This chain uses TRBV10-3 with TRBJ2-1; TRBD2 agrees at 9 bases. CDR1 and CDR2 (germline): ENHRY, SYGVKD. V lost 6 bases, J lost 6 bases, and 3 bases stayed unmatched. This CDR3 has 13 residues. The CDR3 nucleotides read TGTGCCATCAGGACTAGCGGAGTCAATGAGCAGTTCTTC. It specifies CAIRTSGVNEQFF.

The genes are TRBV5-1 and TRBJ2-1; D is unclear. Between the trimmed V and J ends, which lost 0 bases and 6 bases, there was a span of 13 bases. In germline, CDR1 is SGHRS, CDR2 YFSETQ. CDR3 length: 15 residues. The CDR3 DNA follows: TGCGCCAGCAGCTTGGGCATAGACCCCACCAATGAGCAGTTCTTC. Its protein is CASSLGIDPTNEQFF.

The V and J genes are TRBV18 and TRBJ1-4; possibly TRBD1 for D (6 bases). Trimming stripped 6 bases from V and 6 bases from J, with 14 bases between. This CDR3 has 14 residues. CDR1 and CDR2 (germline): KGHSH, LQKENI. CDR3 DNA: TGTGCCAGCTCGCTGGGACATCGAGATGAAAAACTGTTTTTT. Translation: CASSLGHRDEKLFF.

The chain combines TRBV20-1 with TRBJ2-1, with TRBD1 as a possible D gene (5 bases). Germline V gene sequence: CDR1 DFQATT, CDR2 SNEGSKA (reference sequence). CDR3 length equals 11 residues. V was shortened by 6 bases and J by 8 bases, with 11 bases between the two germline ends. Here the CDR3 reads CSARTGDEQFF. The CDR3 DNA reads TGCAGTGCAAGAACAGGAGATGAGCAGTTCTTC.

This chain joins TRBV28 and TRBJ1-1; the match to TRBD1 covers 8 bases. This CDR3 comprises 15 residues. Germline trimming cut 3 bases from V and 7 bases from J; bases unmatched to any gene: 10. CDR1 MDHEN and CDR2 SYDVKM come from the germline V gene. This CDR3 is CASSLGPQGASEAFF. DNA for the CDR3: TGTGCCAGCAGTTTGGGGCCTCAGGGGGCAAGTGAAGCTTTCTTT.

The chain links TRBV29-1 to TRBJ2-2; 7 bases fit TRBD1. Trimming cost V 7 bases and J 2 bases; bases outside gene matches: 10. Germline V gene lookup returns CDR1 SQVTM and CDR2 ANQGSEA. The CDR3 extends over 15 amino acids. The CDR3 protein is CSAPKGAANTGELFF. In DNA, the CDR3 is TGCAGCGCACCAAAGGGGGCGGCTAACACCGGGGAGCTGTTTTTT.

V usage is TRBV5-4 and J usage is TRBJ1-2, with 11 bases fitting TRBD1. Germline CDR1 SGHNT, CDR2 YYREEE (reference sequence). This CDR3 spans 16 amino acids. J gave up 5 bases and V 3 bases, and 9 bases lay outside the gene matches. The CDR3 DNA follows: TGTGCCAGCAGCTCACGTCGGACAGGGGGCTCGTATGGCTACACCTTC. As protein: CASSSRRTGGSYGYTF.

This clone occurred once. The rearrangement joins TRBV7-9 to TRBJ1-5, with a weak D call TRBD1 (6 bases). V was trimmed by 5 bases and J by 4 bases, leaving 12 bases between them. Germline V gives CDR1 SEHNR, CDR2 FQNEAQ (reference sequence). The CDR3 totals 14 residues. Here the CDR3 DNA reads TGTGCCAGCAGCGCCATAACAGGGAATCAGCCCCAGCATTTT. Its protein is CASSAITGNQPQHF. Drawing the rest from reference TRBV7-9 and TRBJ1-5, the complete variable domain is DTGVSQNPRHKITKRGQNVTFRCDPISEHNRLYWYRQTLGQGPEFLTYFQNEAQLEKSRLLSDRFSAERPKGSFSTLEIQRTEQGDSAMYLCASSAITGNQPQHFGDGTRLSIL.

The chain has TRBV28 and TRBJ2-3, with 9 bases matching TRBD2. CDR1 MDHEN and CDR2 SYDVKM come from the germline V gene. The CDR3 totals 15 residues. V lost 6 bases to trimming and J lost 5 bases; unmatched junction nucleotides: 9. CDR3 nucleotides: TGTGCCAGCAGCCGTAGCGGGAGCTCCAGAGATACGCAGTATTTT. It specifies CASSRSGSSRDTQYF. The full variable domain, completed using reference TRBV28 and TRBJ2-3, is DVKVTQSSRYLVKRTGEKVFLECVQDMDHENMFWYRQDPGLGLRLIYFSYDVKMKEKGDIPEGYSVSREKKERFSLILESASTNQTSMYLCASSRSGSSRDTQYFGPGTRLTVL.

The DNA of the CDR3 is TGTGCCAGCAGTGTTAGAAGACTAGCGGGGCCCCGAACCGGGGAGCTGTTTTTT. Its protein product is CASSVRRLAGPRTGELFF. The chain employs TRBV6-1 and TRBJ2-2; 11 nucleotides match TRBD2. CDR1 MNHNS and CDR2 SASEGT come from the germline V gene. V lost 4 bases to trimming and J lost 5 bases; unmatched junction nucleotides: 12. The CDR3 consists of 18 residues.

CDR3 nucleotides: TGTGCCACGAGCAGGGGGCCTAGAGAGGAAAAACTGTTTTTT. This translates into CATSRGPREEKLFF. The chain recombines TRBV28 with TRBJ1-4; 8 bases align to TRBD1. Germline V gene lookup returns CDR1 MDHEN and CDR2 SYDVKM. The CDR3 length is 14 residues. Trimming removed 10 bases from V and 8 bases from J; junction bases left unmatched: 12.

The gene calls are TRBV6-5 and TRBJ1-4; TRBD1 is a possible D gene (5 bases). The CDR3 consists of 15 residues. V lost 6 bases and J 8 bases, leaving 19 bases between the germline ends. Germline V gene sequence: CDR1 MNHEY, CDR2 SVGAGI. The CDR3, as DNA: TGTGCCAGCAGAAGATCAGGGAGAGTAAGCGAAAAACTGTTTTTT. As protein: CASRRSGRVSEKLFF.

V is TRBV11-2 and J is TRBJ2-5; 9 nucleotides line up with TRBD1. The germline V gene encodes CDR1 SGHAT and CDR2 FQNNGV. With 0 bases clipped from V and 6 bases from J, the junction kept 5 bases outside the gene matches. CDR3 length: 15 amino acids. This CDR3 is CASSLDWDRAKTQYF. The CDR3 nucleotides read TGTGCCAGCAGCTTAGATTGGGACAGGGCTAAGACCCAGTACTTC.

This clone was counted a few times. The chain couples TRBV6-5 to TRBJ2-7, with TRBD1 as a possible D gene (5 bases). The CDR3 loop spans 14 amino acids. The V gene's germline CDR1 is MNHEY and CDR2 SVGAGI. V lost 5 bases and J 3 bases, leaving 14 bases between the germline ends. The CDR3 DNA sequence: TGTGCCAGCAGTCGCGACAGAGGCTTCTACGAGCAGTACTTC. It is translated as CASSRDRGFYEQYF.

The DNA of the CDR3 is TGCGCCAGCAGCCAAGGGCATACGCAGTATTTT. It is translated as CASSQGHTQYF. The V and J genes are TRBV4-1 and TRBJ2-3, with D unresolved. The germline V and J ends were trimmed by 1 base and 7 bases, with 3 bases remaining between them. Germline lookup yields CDR1 MGHRA and CDR2 YSYEKL. The CDR3 is 11 residues long.

The chain links TRBV30 to TRBJ1-5; D is perhaps TRBD1 (5 bases). Trimming shortened V by 4 bases and J by 3 bases, and 10 bases separated the two germline ends. There are 13 residues in the CDR3. The V gene's germline CDR1 is GTSNPN and CDR2 SVGIG (reference sequence). The CDR3 sequence is CAWTSRVNQPQHF. The CDR3, as DNA: TGTGCCTGGACTAGCAGGGTCAATCAGCCCCAGCATTTT.

The chain joins TRBV7-8 to TRBJ1-1; maybe TRBD1 (6 bases). CDR1 SGHVS and CDR2 FQNEAQ come from the germline V gene. Trimming pared 0 bases from V and 5 bases from J, leaving 16 bases between. The length of the CDR3 is 16 residues. Here the CDR3 reads CASSLAAGVRRTEAFF. CDR3 in DNA: TGTGCCAGCAGCTTAGCGGCAGGGGTTCGGCGAACTGAAGCTTTCTTT.

In the case of this clone: Distinct nucleotide sequences in the sample also encode this CDR3. The rearrangement joins TRBV11-3 to TRBJ2-3, with 9 nucleotides matching TRBD1. The CDR3 has 15 residues. The germline V gene encodes CDR1 SGHNT and CDR2 YENEEA. J gave up 1 base and V 1 base, and 0 bases lay outside the gene matches. This CDR3 is CASSLGDRGTDTQYF. CDR3 nucleotide sequence: TGTGCCAGCAGCTTAGGGGACAGGGGCACAGATACGCAGTATTTT.

The V gene is TRBV28, the J gene TRBJ2-7; 8 bases align to TRBD1. This CDR3 is 15 amino acids long. V trimming: 5 bases; J trimming: 4 bases; junction bases outside the gene matches: 10. Per the germline V gene, CDR1 is MDHEN and CDR2 is SYDVKM. The CDR3 loop is CASSPRGRLPYEQYF. CDR3 sequence (DNA): TGTGCCAGCAGTCCCAGGGGGCGGCTGCCTTACGAGCAGTACTTC.

This rearrangement joins TRBV6-1 to TRBJ2-7; weak D call: TRBD1 (6 bases). Germline lookup yields CDR1 MNHNS and CDR2 SASEGT. Deletions cut 10 bases from V and 2 bases from J, with 18 bases between. The CDR3 spans 14 residues. The chain's CDR3 is CAIGASDRAYEQYF. In DNA form, the CDR3 reads TGTGCCATCGGGGCGTCGGACAGAGCCTACGAGCAGTACTTC.

The rearrangement links TRBV7-9 to TRBJ1-1; 8 bases map to TRBD1. J was trimmed by 5 bases and V by 4 bases; bases with no gene match: 12. The CDR3 has 16 residues. Germline lookup yields CDR1 SEHNR and CDR2 FQNEAQ (reference sequence). The CDR3: CASSSEPGQVSTEAFF. CDR3 sequence (DNA): TGTGCCAGCAGCTCAGAACCGGGACAGGTATCGACTGAAGCTTTCTTT.

The rearrangement links TRBV5-5 to TRBJ1-5; possible D gene TRBD1, 6 bases. This CDR3 is built from 15 residues. V lost 0 bases and J lost 6, with 13 bases in between. Germline assignment: CDR1 SGHKS and CDR2 YYEKEE (reference sequence). In DNA form, the CDR3 reads TGTGCCAGCAGCTTGGGGGATCTGGGGGCTCAGCCCCAGCATTTT. It encodes CASSLGDLGAQPQHF.

V and J are TRBV6-1 and TRBJ2-7; D is undetermined. The ends were cut back, 2 bases at V and 4 bases at J, with 6 bases in the middle. Germline lookup yields CDR1 MNHNS and CDR2 SASEGT. The CDR3 length is 12 residues. The CDR3 sequence: CASSELGYEQYF. CDR3 DNA: TGTGCCAGCAGTGAACTGGGATACGAGCAGTACTTC.

The V call is TRBV11-2, the J call TRBJ1-5, with D hard to call. This CDR3 has 13 residues. V was trimmed by 2 bases and J by 8 bases, leaving 10 bases between them. Germline assignment: CDR1 SGHAT and CDR2 FQNNGV. The CDR3 reads CASSLSDLKPQHF. The CDR3 coding sequence is TGTGCCAGCAGCTTATCTGACTTGAAGCCCCAGCATTTT. The whole variable domain, filled in from reference TRBV11-2 and TRBJ1-5, reads EAGVAQSPRYKIIEKRQSVAFWCNPISGHATLYWYQQILGQGPKLLIQFQNNGVVDDSQLPKDRFSAERLKGVDSTLKIQPAKLEDSAVYLCASSLSDLKPQHFGDGTRLSIL.

V is TRBV5-5 and J is TRBJ2-5; TRBD2 aligns across 8 bases. The CDR3 has 15 amino acids. CDR1 is SGHKS and CDR2 is YYEKEE in the germline V gene (reference sequence). The V gene end was trimmed by 4 bases and the J gene end by 5 bases; junction bases not matched to a gene: 10. This CDR3 reads CASSPRGRPTETQYF. CDR3 DNA: TGTGCCAGCAGCCCTCGCGGGAGGCCGACGGAGACCCAGTACTTC.

The chain is built from TRBV27 and TRBJ1-5; maybe TRBD1 (5 bases). Germline CDR1 is MNHEY and CDR2 is SMNVEV (reference sequence). This CDR3 spans 14 amino acids. V lost 3 bases, J lost 0 bases, and 6 bases lay in between. The CDR3 loop reads CASSLTVSNQPQHF. The CDR3 bases are TGTGCCAGCAGTTTGACAGTTAGCAATCAGCCCCAGCATTTT.

This clone was observed once. The sample has other DNA sequences that encode this CDR3 too. The J gene is TRBJ1-2, the V gene TRBV7-2; 7 nucleotides agree with TRBD1. Germline assignment: CDR1 SGHTA and CDR2 FQGNSA. With V trimmed by 2 bases and J by 3 bases, 3 bases remained unmatched. The CDR3 loop spans 14 amino acids. CDR3 coding DNA: TGTGCCAGCAGCTTATCCCAGGGGGACTATGGCTACACCTTC. It yields the protein CASSLSQGDYGYTF.

This clone was seen once. V usage is TRBV5-5 and J usage is TRBJ2-2, with D possibly TRBD1 on 5 matching bases. Trimming cost V 3 bases and J 1 base, with 10 bases left between them. This CDR3 contains 15 residues. Germline V gene data show CDR1 as SGHKS and CDR2 as YYEKEE (reference sequence). For the CDR3, the DNA is TGTGCCAGCAGCTCGAACAGGCTGAACACCGGGGAGCTGTTTTTT. Translation gives CASSSNRLNTGELFF.